Listed here are 31 T cell receptor beta chains from one sample, sequenced in a study of OX40 agonist ivuxolimab in advanced cancers. This table comes from immunoSEQ multiplex PCR, and its TCRdb copy is limited to in-frame clones, with some not included. The table lists about 79,000 clones, around 86% of them singletons. The sequencing here drew on CD4+ or CD8+ T cells sorted from blood, taken in a trial of the OX40 agonist ivuxolimab. These receptors all come from an adult with an advanced solid tumor such as melanoma, head and neck, liver or kidney cancer.

J is TRBJ2-7 and V is TRBV6-6; 7 positions match TRBD1. Per the germline V gene, CDR1 is MNHNY and CDR2 is SVGAGI (reference sequence). This CDR3 contains 13 residues. V lost 5 bases, J lost 4 bases, and 5 bases stayed unmatched. The CDR3 region has the DNA TGTGCCAGCAGTAGGGACAGCCGTTACGAGCAGTACTTC. It translates to CASSRDSRYEQYF.

This clone showed up just once. V is TRBV19 and J is TRBJ2-3, with 8 bases aligning to TRBD1. Germline CDR1 is LNHDA and CDR2 is SQIVND (reference sequence). This CDR3 contains 14 residues. The J segment lost 5 bases and the V segment lost 8 bases, leaving 9 bases of the junction unmatched. For the CDR3, the DNA is TGTGCCAGTCGAGACGGACAGGGAGGAGATACGCAGTATTTT. Its protein is CASRDGQGGDTQYF.

The chain has TRBV6-5 and TRBJ2-7; D tentatively reads TRBD1 or TRBD2 (7 bases each). The germline gives CDR1 MNHEY, CDR2 SVGAGI. CDR3 length equals 14 residues. V lost 10 bases and J 2 bases, leaving 18 bases between the germline ends. This chain's CDR3 is CATGSGTAPYEQYF. CDR3 coding DNA: TGTGCCACCGGCAGCGGGACAGCACCCTACGAGCAGTACTTC.

A single count supports this clone. The genes are TRBV19 and TRBJ2-5; weak D call: TRBD2 (6 bases). Trimming shortened V by 3 bases and J by 2 bases, and 16 bases separated the two germline ends. The length of the CDR3 is 16 residues. CDR1 is LNHDA, CDR2 SQIVND, per germline (reference sequence). In DNA form, the CDR3 reads TGTGCCAGTAGTATTTCGGGCGGGGCCCTTCAAGAGACCCAGTACTTC. As protein: CASSISGGALQETQYF.

The V call is TRBV27, the J call TRBJ2-6, with D perhaps TRBD2 (5 bases). Germline V gene lookup returns CDR1 MNHEY and CDR2 SMNVEV (reference sequence). Trimming removed 6 bases from V and 0 bases from J, with 9 bases in between. This CDR3 is 15 amino acids long. The CDR3 DNA follows: TGTGCCAGCAGGCCGGGGAGCTCTGGGGCCAACGTCCTGACTTTC. Amino acids: CASRPGSSGANVLTF.

The chain links TRBV18 to TRBJ1-1, with D perhaps TRBD1 (5 bases). The CDR3 extends over 15 amino acids. The V end was cut by 3 bases, the J end by 7 bases, with 18 bases between. In germline, CDR1 is KGHSH, CDR2 LQKENI. The CDR3 nucleotides are TGTGCCAGCTCACCCCGTGACAGAACCAAGATTGAAGCTTTCTTT. Its translation is CASSPRDRTKIEAFF.

The chain combines TRBV7-8 with TRBJ2-1; 13 bases fit TRBD2. Germline CDR1 is SGHVS and CDR2 is FQNEAQ. J gave up 7 bases and V 5 bases, and 8 bases lay outside the gene matches. The CDR3 consists of 16 residues. CDR3 loop: CASSPTKLAGGNEQFF. The CDR3 DNA is TGTGCCAGCAGCCCCACAAAACTAGCGGGAGGGAATGAGCAGTTCTTC.

This sequence joins TRBV10-2 and TRBJ1-2; D may be TRBD1 (6 bases). V lost 7 bases, J lost 2 bases, and 14 bases lay in between. The length of the CDR3 is 14 residues. In germline, CDR1 is WSHSY, CDR2 SAAADI. The CDR3 DNA reads as TGCGCCAGCAAGTCAGGGACATCGAACTATGGCTACACCTTC. The encoded protein is CASKSGTSNYGYTF.

The chain recombines TRBV19 with TRBJ2-2; tentatively, D is TRBD2 (5 bases). Germline V gene lookup returns CDR1 LNHDA and CDR2 SQIVND (reference sequence). This CDR3 spans 15 amino acids. Trimming shortened V by 2 bases and J by 2 bases, and 9 bases separated the two germline ends. CDR3 coding DNA: TGTGCCAGTAGTATATCGAGCGGAAACACCGGGGAGCTGTTTTTT. It translates to CASSISSGNTGELFF.

The V and J genes are TRBV7-3 and TRBJ1-1, with 8 bases that match TRBD1. The CDR3 has 16 residues. CDR1 and CDR2 (germline): SGHTA, FQGTGA. With V trimmed by 5 bases and J by 4 bases, 12 bases remained unmatched. The chain's CDR3 is CASSPQGGVSGTEAFF. In nucleotides, the CDR3 is TGTGCCAGCAGCCCACAGGGGGGAGTTTCGGGCACTGAAGCTTTCTTT.

This clone has a handful of counts. The chain carries TRBV5-6 and TRBJ1-1; 8 positions match TRBD1. The length of the CDR3 is 14 residues. V was clipped by 5 bases and J by 5 bases; unmatched bases: 8. Germline loops: CDR1 SGHDT, CDR2 YYEEEE. CDR3 loop: CASSFWTGRTEAFF. The CDR3 DNA sequence: TGTGCCAGCAGTTTTTGGACAGGGAGGACTGAAGCTTTCTTT.

This clone was counted a single time. V gene TRBV5-4 combines with J gene TRBJ2-1, with TRBD2 identical over 10 bases. This CDR3 is built from 16 residues. The trim removed 7 bases at V and 4 bases at J, leaving 11 bases unmatched. Germline V gene lookup returns CDR1 SGHNT and CDR2 YYREEE (reference sequence). For the CDR3, the DNA is TGTGCCAGCGTACTTCGACTAGCGGGCGGTTACAATGAGCAGTTCTTC. It specifies CASVLRLAGGYNEQFF.

This clone turned up a few times. V usage is TRBV19 and J usage is TRBJ1-5; 7 bases are a match to TRBD1. The CDR3 sequence is 14 residues long. The junction had 4 bases not matched to a gene; V was cut back by 2 bases and J by 6 bases. From germline, CDR1 is LNHDA and CDR2 SQIVND (reference sequence). CDR3 residues: CASSIWDSPQPQHF. In DNA, the CDR3 is TGTGCCAGTAGTATATGGGACAGCCCTCAGCCCCAGCATTTT.

The genes are TRBV5-1 and TRBJ1-4; D ambiguous. CDR3 length equals 13 residues. V shed 0 bases and J shed 5 bases, with 5 bases lying between them. Germline CDR1 SGHRS, CDR2 YFSETQ. DNA for the CDR3: TGCGCCAGCAGCTTGGGACTAAATGAAAAACTGTTTTTT. Translated, it gives CASSLGLNEKLFF.

The V and J genes are TRBV27 and TRBJ1-5; 7 bases line up with TRBD1. Germline V CDR1 and CDR2: MNHEY, SMNVEV (reference sequence). CDR3 length: 15 amino acids. The J segment lost 6 bases and the V segment lost 3 bases, leaving 8 bases of the junction unmatched. CDR3 bases: TGTGCCAGCAGTTTTTCCTCAGGGGACAGTCAGCCCCAGCATTTT. Encoded protein: CASSFSSGDSQPQHF.

This rearrangement joins TRBV6-5 to TRBJ2-2; D is uncertain. V gave up 8 bases and J gave up 2 bases, with 9 bases separating them. From germline, CDR1 is MNHEY and CDR2 SVGAGI. The CDR3 consists of 13 residues. In DNA, the CDR3 is TGTGCCAGCTCCCCGATCAACACCGGGGAGCTGTTTTTT. Protein sequence: CASSPINTGELFF.

Points on this clone: The same CDR3 is also encoded by other DNA sequences in this sample. The chain's CDR3 is CASSPGLAGDEEQYF. In nucleotides, the CDR3 is TGTGCCAGCAGCCCCGGACTAGCGGGAGATGAGGAGCAGTACTTC. V gene TRBV7-9 combines with J gene TRBJ2-7; 13 bases are a match to TRBD2. CDR3 length: 15 amino acids. The V gene end was trimmed by 5 bases and the J gene end by 7 bases; junction bases not matched to a gene: 8. Germline values: CDR1 SEHNR, CDR2 FQNEAQ (reference sequence).

The chain joins TRBV4-2 to TRBJ1-1; no firm D call. The length of the CDR3 is 12 residues. Trimming removed 0 bases from V and 10 bases from J, with 9 bases in between. From germline, CDR1 is LGHNA and CDR2 YNFKEQ. CDR3 sequence reads: CASSQERSLAFF. The CDR3 DNA reads TGTGCCAGCAGCCAAGAGCGAAGCCTAGCTTTCTTT.

V is TRBV10-3 and J is TRBJ2-1, with no clear D. The CDR3 contains 13 residues. Trimming pared 3 bases from V and 7 bases from J, leaving 10 bases between. Germline values: CDR1 ENHRY, CDR2 SYGVKD. This CDR3 is CAISENSVNEQFF. For the CDR3, the DNA is TGTGCCATCAGTGAAAATAGTGTGAATGAGCAGTTCTTC.

The chain combines TRBV19 with TRBJ1-1, with a possible D match to TRBD1 (6 bases). The germline CDR1 and CDR2 sequences are LNHDA and SQIVND (reference sequence). There are 14 residues in the CDR3. The V gene lost 7 bases and the J gene lost 5 bases, with 17 bases spanning the gap. CDR3 sequence: CASNANRDRTEAFF. The CDR3 DNA reads TGTGCCAGTAACGCAAACAGGGATCGGACTGAAGCTTTCTTT.

The genes are TRBV19 and TRBJ2-2, with D tentatively TRBD1 (6 bases). This CDR3 comprises 14 residues. CDR1 and CDR2 (germline): LNHDA, SQIVND (reference sequence). Trimming pared 1 base from V and 6 bases from J, leaving 9 bases between. The chain's CDR3 is CASSIGQVSGELFF. The CDR3 DNA follows: TGTGCCAGTAGTATAGGACAGGTCTCCGGGGAGCTGTTTTTT. Combining the CDR3 with reference TRBV19 and TRBJ2-2 gives the whole variable domain DGGITQSPKYLFRKEGQNVTLSCEQNLNHDAMYWYRQDPGQGLRLIYYSQIVNDFQKGDIAEGYSVSREKKESFPLTVTSAQKNPTAFYLCASSIGQVSGELFFGEGSRLTVL.

V and J are TRBV5-1 and TRBJ2-5; TRBD1 matches 7 bases. The CDR3 is made up of 15 amino acids. The V segment lost 0 bases and the J segment 4 bases; nucleotides outside the gene matches: 6. Germline lookup yields CDR1 SGHRS and CDR2 YFSETQ. The CDR3 nucleotides are TGCGCCAGCAGCTTGGCAGGGGGATTTGGAGAGACCCAGTACTTC. It encodes CASSLAGGFGETQYF.

The DNA of the CDR3 is TGCAGCGCCAGACAGGGGGCCTACGAGCAGTACTTC. Its translation is CSARQGAYEQYF. This rearrangement joins TRBV29-1 to TRBJ2-7, with 9 nucleotides matching TRBD1. Trimming took 7 bases from V and 2 from J; bases not matched to a gene: 3. Germline V gene lookup returns CDR1 SQVTM and CDR2 ANQGSEA. CDR3 size: 12 residues.

The chain recombines TRBV4-3 with TRBJ2-3; 13 bases fit TRBD2. V dropped 0 bases and J dropped 4; count of bases not matched to a gene: 7. The CDR3 has 18 amino acids. Germline V CDR1 and CDR2: LGHNA, YSLEER. The CDR3, as DNA: TGCGCCAGCAGCCAAGAGTGGACTAGCGGGAGTGTGGCAGATACGCAGTATTTT. Protein product: CASSQEWTSGSVADTQYF.

The chain uses TRBV11-3 and TRBJ1-3; 7 bases match TRBD1. The CDR3 runs to 15 residues. The germline V gene has CDR1 SGHNT and CDR2 YENEEA. J gave up 4 bases and V 5 bases, and 8 bases lay outside the gene matches. The CDR3 coding sequence is TGTGCCAGCAGCCGCGGGACAGACGACGGAAACACCATATATTTT. Amino acid sequence: CASSRGTDDGNTIYF.

The chain links TRBV4-2 to TRBJ2-3, with D hard to call. With 4 bases removed from V and 2 bases from J, the gap between germline ends came to 7 bases. Germline V gives CDR1 LGHNA, CDR2 YNFKEQ. The CDR3 has 13 residues. The CDR3 DNA reads as TGTGCCAGCAGCCCGCAAGACACAGATACGCAGTATTTT. This codes for CASSPQDTDTQYF.

This clone was seen just once. The chain carries TRBV7-6 and TRBJ2-5, with D possibly matching TRBD2 (6 bases). Trimming took 5 bases from V and 5 from J, leaving 24 bases between them. This CDR3 region has 17 residues. CDR1 SGHVS and CDR2 FNYEAQ come from the germline V gene. The CDR3: CASSPLQLRRVNETQYF. CDR3 DNA: TGTGCCAGCAGCCCTTTACAGCTGAGGAGGGTCAATGAGACCCAGTACTTC.

A few counts support this clone. The V gene is TRBV5-1, the J gene TRBJ1-5; a possible D gene is TRBD1 (5 bases). The CDR3 is 15 residues long. The germline V gene has CDR1 SGHRS and CDR2 YFSETQ. With 2 bases removed from V and 7 bases from J, the gap between germline ends came to 16 bases. The CDR3 spells CASSFGGEVVQPQHF. The CDR3 DNA follows: TGCGCCAGCAGCTTCGGGGGGGAGGTGGTGCAGCCCCAGCATTTT.

The chain links TRBV5-1 to TRBJ1-2; D possibly corresponds to TRBD1 (5 bases). The ends were cut back, 0 bases at V and 2 bases at J, with 20 bases in the middle. This CDR3 spans 18 amino acids. CDR1 and CDR2 from the germline V gene are SGHRS and YFSETQ. The CDR3 loop is CASSLAGTPKRGNYGYTF. CDR3 sequence (DNA): TGCGCCAGCAGCTTGGCGGGGACGCCAAAGAGGGGAAACTATGGCTACACCTTC.

The chain employs TRBV7-2 and TRBJ2-3; D unresolved. Germline values: CDR1 SGHTA, CDR2 FQGNSA. The CDR3 spans 11 residues. Trimming took off 5 bases at V and 2 bases at J, with 2 bases between the two ends. The DNA for the CDR3 is TGTGCCAGCAGCCTCACAGATACGCAGTATTTT. Translated: CASSLTDTQYF.

The rearrangement links TRBV5-1 to TRBJ2-3; maybe TRBD2 (9 bases). V lost 1 base and J lost 6, with 15 bases in between. This CDR3 has 15 amino acids. Germline V gives CDR1 SGHRS, CDR2 YFSETQ. The CDR3 DNA sequence: TGCGCCAGCAGCTTGCAGGGGGCGGGAGGGGATACGCAGTATTTT. This sequence encodes CASSLQGAGGDTQYF.